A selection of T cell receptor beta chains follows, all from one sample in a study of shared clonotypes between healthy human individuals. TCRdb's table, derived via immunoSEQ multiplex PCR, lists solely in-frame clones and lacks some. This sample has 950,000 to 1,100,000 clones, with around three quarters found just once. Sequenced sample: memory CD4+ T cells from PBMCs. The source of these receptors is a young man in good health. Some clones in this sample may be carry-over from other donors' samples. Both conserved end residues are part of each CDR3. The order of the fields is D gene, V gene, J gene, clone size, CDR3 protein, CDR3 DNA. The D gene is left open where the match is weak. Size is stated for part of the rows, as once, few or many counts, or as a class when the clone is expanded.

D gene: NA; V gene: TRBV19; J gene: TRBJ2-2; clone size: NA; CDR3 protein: CASSLTGPQAGELFF; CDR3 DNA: TGTGCCAGTAGCCTCACGGGACCCCAAGCCGGGGAGCTGTTTTTT
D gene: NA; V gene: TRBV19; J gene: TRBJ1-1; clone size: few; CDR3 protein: CASRTQLNTEAFF; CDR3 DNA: TGTGCCAGTAGGACTCAGCTGAACACTGAAGCTTTCTTT
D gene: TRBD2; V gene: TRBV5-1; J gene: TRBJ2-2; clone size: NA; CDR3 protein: CASSPGVAGASGELFF; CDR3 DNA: TGCGCCAGCAGCCCCGGGGTAGCGGGAGCTAGCGGGGAGCTGTTTTTT
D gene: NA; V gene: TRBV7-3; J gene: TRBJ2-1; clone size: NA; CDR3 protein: CASSLSGPHNEQFF; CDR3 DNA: TGTGCCAGCAGCTTAAGTGGACCACACAATGAGCAGTTCTTC
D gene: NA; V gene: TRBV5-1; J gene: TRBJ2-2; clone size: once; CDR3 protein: CASRFTWHRQSPMTRAGELFF; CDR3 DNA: TGCGCCAGCAGATTCACCTGGCACCGACAGTCCCCGATGACGCGGGCCGGGGAGCTGTTTTTT
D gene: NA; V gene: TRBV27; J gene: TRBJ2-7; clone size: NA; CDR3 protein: CASSPGERLWPYEQYF; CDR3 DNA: TGTGCCAGCAGCCCCGGAGAGCGTCTTTGGCCCTACGAGCAGTACTTC
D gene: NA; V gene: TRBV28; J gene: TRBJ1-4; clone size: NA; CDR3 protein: CASSFRAATNEKLFF; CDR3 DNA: TGTGCCAGCAGTTTCCGGGCAGCAACTAATGAAAAACTGTTTTTT
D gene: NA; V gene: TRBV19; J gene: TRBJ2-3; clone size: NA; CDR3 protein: CASTQGPRGISTDTQYF; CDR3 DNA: TGTGCCAGTACCCAAGGCCCGAGAGGAATTAGCACAGATACGCAGTATTTT
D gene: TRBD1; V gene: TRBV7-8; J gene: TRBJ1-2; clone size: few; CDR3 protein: CASSLRDRGLFGYTF; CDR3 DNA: TGTGCCAGCAGCTTACGGGACAGGGGGCTTTTTGGCTACACCTTC
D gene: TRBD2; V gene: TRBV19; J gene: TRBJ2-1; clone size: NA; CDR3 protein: CASSPVGLAGRNEQFF; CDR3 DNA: TGTGCCAGTAGTCCGGTGGGACTAGCGGGACGCAATGAGCAGTTCTTC
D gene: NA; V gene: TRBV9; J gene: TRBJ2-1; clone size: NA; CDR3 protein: CASSVNRHNEQFF; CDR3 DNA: TGTGCCAGCAGCGTCAACAGACACAATGAGCAGTTCTTC
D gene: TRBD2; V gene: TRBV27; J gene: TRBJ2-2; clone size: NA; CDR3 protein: CASSLKGLGLAGTNTGELFF; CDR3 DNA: TGTGCCAGCAGTTTAAAGGGCCTAGGACTAGCGGGGACGAACACCGGGGAGCTGTTTTTT
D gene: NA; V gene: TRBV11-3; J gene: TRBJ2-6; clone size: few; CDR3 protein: CASSSGFGGANVLTF; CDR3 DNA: TGTGCCAGCAGCTCTGGGTTTGGTGGGGCCAACGTCCTGACTTTC
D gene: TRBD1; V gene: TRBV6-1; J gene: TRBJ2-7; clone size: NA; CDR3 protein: CAIPGQETYEQYF; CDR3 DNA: TGTGCCATCCCGGGACAGGAAACCTACGAGCAGTACTTC
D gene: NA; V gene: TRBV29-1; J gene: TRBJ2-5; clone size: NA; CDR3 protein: CSVESQQETQYF; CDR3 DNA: TGCAGCGTTGAAAGCCAGCAAGAGACCCAGTACTTC
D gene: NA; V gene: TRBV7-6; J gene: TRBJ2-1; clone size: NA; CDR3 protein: CASRHIKGSYNEQFF; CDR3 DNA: TGTGCCAGCAGGCATATCAAGGGATCCTACAATGAGCAGTTCTTC
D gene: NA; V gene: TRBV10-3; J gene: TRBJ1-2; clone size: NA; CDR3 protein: CAISANRDTIDYTF; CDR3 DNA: TGTGCCATCAGTGCAAACAGGGACACTATTGACTACACCTTC